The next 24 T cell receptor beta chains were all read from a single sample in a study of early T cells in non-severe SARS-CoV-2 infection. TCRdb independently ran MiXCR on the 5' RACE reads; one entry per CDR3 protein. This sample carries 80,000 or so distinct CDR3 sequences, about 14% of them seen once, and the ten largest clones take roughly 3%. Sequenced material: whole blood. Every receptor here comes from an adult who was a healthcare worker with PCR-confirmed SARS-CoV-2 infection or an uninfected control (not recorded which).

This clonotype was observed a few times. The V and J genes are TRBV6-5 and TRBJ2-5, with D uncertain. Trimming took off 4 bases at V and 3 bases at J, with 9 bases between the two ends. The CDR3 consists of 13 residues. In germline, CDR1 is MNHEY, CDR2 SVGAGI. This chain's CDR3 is CASSSLAEETQYF. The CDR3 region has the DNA TGTGCCAGCAGTTCCCTTGCGGAAGAGACCCAGTACTTC.

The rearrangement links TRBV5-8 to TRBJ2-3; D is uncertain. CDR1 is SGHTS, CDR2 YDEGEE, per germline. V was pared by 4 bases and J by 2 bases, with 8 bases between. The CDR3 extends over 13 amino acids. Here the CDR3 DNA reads TGTGCCAGCAGCCGAGGAGACACAGATACGCAGTATTTT. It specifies CASSRGDTDTQYF.

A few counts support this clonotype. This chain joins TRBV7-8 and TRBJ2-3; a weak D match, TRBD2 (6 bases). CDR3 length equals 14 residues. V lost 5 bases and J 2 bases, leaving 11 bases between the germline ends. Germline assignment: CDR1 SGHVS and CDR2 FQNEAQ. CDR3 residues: CASSLGLNTDTQYF. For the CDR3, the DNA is TGTGCCAGCAGCCTGGGACTTAACACAGATACGCAGTATTTT. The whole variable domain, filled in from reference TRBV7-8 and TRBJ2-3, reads GAGVSQSPRYKVAKRGQDVALRCDPISGHVSLFWYQQALGQGPEFLTYFQNEAQLDKSGLPSDRFFAERPEGSVSTLKIQRTQQEDSAVYLCASSLGLNTDTQYFGPGTRLTVL.

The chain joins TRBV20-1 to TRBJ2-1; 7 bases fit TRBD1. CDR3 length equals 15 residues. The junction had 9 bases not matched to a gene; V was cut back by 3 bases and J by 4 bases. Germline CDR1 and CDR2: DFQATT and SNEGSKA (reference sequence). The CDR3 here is CSASDGQGVYNEQFF. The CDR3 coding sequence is TGCAGTGCTAGTGACGGGCAGGGGGTTTACAATGAGCAGTTCTTC.

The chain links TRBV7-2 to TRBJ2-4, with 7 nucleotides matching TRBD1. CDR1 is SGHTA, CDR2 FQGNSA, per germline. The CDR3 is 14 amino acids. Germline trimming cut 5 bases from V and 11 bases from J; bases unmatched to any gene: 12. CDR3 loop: CASSRKLQGELQYF. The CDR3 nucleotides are TGTGCCAGCAGCCGGAAGCTGCAGGGGGAGCTTCAGTACTTC.

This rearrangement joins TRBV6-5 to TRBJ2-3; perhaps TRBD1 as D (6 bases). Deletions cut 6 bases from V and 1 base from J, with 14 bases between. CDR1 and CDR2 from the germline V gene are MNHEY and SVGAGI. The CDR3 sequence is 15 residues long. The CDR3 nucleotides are TGTGCCAGCAGACCCGAGGGGGTGGGCACAGATACGCAGTATTTT. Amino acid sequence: CASRPEGVGTDTQYF.

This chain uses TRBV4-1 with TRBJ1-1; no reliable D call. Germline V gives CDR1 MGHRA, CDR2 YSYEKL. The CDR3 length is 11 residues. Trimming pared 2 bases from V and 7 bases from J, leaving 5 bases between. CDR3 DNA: TGCGCCAGCAGCCAATGGAATGAAGCTTTCTTT. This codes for CASSQWNEAFF.

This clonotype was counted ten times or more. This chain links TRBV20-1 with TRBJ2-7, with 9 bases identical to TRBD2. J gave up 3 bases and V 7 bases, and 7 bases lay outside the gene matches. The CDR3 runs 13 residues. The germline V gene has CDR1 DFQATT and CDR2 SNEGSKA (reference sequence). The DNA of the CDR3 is TGCAGTGGTGTTGCAGCGGGAGGCTACGAGCAGTACTTC. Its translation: CSGVAAGGYEQYF.

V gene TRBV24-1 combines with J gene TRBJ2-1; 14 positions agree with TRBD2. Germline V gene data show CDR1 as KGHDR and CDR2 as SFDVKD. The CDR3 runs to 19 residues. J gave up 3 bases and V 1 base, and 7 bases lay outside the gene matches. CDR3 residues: CATSDLGFGTSGSYNEQFF. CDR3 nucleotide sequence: TGTGCCACCAGTGATTTAGGATTCGGGACTAGCGGGAGCTACAATGAGCAGTTCTTC.

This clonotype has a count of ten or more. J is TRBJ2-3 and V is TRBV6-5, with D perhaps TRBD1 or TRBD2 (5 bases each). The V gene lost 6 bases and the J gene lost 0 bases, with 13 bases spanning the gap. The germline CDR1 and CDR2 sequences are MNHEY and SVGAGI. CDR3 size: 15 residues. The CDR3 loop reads CASSSPEGSTDTQYF. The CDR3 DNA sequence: TGTGCCAGCAGCTCACCCGAGGGGAGCACAGATACGCAGTATTTT.

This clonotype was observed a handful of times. The CDR3 sequence: CAGGTSGIAGGELFF. CDR3 in DNA: TGTGCCGGGGGGACTAGCGGGATCGCGGGCGGGGAGCTGTTTTTT. The rearrangement links TRBV2 to TRBJ2-2; 13 bases match TRBD2. CDR3 length: 15 amino acids. Trimming at V came to 11 bases and at J to 7 bases, leaving 10 bases not matched to a gene. CDR1 is SNHLY, CDR2 FYNNEI, per germline.

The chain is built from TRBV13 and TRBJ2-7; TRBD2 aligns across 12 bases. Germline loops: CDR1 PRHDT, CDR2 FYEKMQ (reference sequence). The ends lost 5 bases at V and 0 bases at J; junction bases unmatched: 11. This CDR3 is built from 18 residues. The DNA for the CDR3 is TGTGCCAGCAGCCCGACGGTCACTAGCGGGGGGAGCTCCTACGAGCAGTACTTC. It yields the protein CASSPTVTSGGSSYEQYF.

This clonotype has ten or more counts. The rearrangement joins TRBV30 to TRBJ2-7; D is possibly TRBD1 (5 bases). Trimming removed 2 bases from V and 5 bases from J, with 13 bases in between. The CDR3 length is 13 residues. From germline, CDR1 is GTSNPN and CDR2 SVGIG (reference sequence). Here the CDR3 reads CAWSTRQGHEQYF. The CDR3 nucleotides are TGTGCCTGGAGTACCCGCCAGGGCCACGAGCAGTACTTC.

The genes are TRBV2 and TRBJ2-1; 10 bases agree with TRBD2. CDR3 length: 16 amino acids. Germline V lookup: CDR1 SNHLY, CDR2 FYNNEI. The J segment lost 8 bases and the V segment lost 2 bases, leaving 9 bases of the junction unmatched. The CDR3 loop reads CASSEPASGSIYEQFF. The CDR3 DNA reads TGTGCCAGCAGTGAACCGGCTAGCGGGAGTATATATGAGCAGTTCTTC.

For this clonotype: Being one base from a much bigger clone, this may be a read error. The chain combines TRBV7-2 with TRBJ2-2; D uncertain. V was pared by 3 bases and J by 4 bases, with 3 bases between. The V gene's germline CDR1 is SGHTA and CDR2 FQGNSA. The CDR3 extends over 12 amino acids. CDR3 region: CASSFVTGELFF. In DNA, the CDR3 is TGTGCCAGCAGCTTCGTCACCGGGGAGCTGTTTTTT.

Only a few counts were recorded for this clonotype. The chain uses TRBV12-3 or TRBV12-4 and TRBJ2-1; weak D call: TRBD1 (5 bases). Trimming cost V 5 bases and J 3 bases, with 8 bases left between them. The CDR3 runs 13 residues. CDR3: CASSTDNYNEQFF. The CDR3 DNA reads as TGTGCCAGCAGTACGGACAACTACAATGAGCAGTTCTTC.

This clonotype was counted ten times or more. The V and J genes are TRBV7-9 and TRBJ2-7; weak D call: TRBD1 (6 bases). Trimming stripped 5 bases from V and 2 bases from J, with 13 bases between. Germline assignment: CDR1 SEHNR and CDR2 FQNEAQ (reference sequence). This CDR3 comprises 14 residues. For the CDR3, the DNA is TGTGCCAGCAGCAAGGACAGTCCACCCTACGAGCAGTACTTC. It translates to CASSKDSPPYEQYF. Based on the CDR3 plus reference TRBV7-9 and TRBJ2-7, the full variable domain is DTGVSQNPRHKITKRGQNVTFRCDPISEHNRLYWYRQTLGQGPEFLTYFQNEAQLEKSRLLSDRFSAERPKGSFSTLEIQRTEQGDSAMYLCASSKDSPPYEQYFGPGTRLTVT.

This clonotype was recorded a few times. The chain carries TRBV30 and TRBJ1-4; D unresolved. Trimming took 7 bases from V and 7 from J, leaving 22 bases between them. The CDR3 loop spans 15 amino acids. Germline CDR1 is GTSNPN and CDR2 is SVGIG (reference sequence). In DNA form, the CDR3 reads TGTGCCTCGGAAACCGGACTCGTGGATACTGAAAAACTGTTTTTT. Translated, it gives CASETGLVDTEKLFF.

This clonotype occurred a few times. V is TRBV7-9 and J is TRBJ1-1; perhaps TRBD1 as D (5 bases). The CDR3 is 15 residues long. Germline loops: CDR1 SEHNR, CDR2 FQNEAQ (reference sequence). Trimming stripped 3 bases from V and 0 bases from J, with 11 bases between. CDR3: CASSFDSWLNTEAFF. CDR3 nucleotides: TGTGCCAGCAGCTTCGACAGCTGGCTGAACACTGAAGCTTTCTTT.

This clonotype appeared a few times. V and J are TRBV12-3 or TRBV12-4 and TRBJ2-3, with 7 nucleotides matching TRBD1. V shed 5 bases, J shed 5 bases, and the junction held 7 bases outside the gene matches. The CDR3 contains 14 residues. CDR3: CASSKQGFLDTQYF. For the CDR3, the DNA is TGTGCCAGCAGTAAACAGGGGTTCCTAGATACGCAGTATTTT.

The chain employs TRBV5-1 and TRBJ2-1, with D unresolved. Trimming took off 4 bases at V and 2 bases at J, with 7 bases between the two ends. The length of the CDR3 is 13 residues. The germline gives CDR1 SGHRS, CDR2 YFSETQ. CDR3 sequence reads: CASSRIPYNEQFF. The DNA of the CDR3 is TGCGCCAGCAGCAGGATCCCCTACAATGAGCAGTTCTTC.

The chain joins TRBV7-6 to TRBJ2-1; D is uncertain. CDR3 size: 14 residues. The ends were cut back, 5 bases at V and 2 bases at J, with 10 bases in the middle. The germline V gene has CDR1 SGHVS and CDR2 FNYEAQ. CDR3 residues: CASSRTRAYNEQFF. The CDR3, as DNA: TGTGCCAGCAGCCGTACCCGGGCCTACAATGAGCAGTTCTTC.

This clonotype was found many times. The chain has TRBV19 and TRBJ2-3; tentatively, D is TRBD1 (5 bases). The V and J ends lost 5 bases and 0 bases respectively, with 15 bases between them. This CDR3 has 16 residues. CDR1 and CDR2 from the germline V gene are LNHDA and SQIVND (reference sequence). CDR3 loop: CASSLNRRSSTDTQYF. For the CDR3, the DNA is TGTGCCAGTAGTCTCAACAGGAGATCTAGCACAGATACGCAGTATTTT.

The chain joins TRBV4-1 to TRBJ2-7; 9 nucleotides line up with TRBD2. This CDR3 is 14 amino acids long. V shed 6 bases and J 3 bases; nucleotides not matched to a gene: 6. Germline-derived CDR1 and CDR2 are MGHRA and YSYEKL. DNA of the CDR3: TGCGCCAGCAGTCAAACGACTAGCGGCTACGAGCAGTACTTC. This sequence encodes CASSQTTSGYEQYF.